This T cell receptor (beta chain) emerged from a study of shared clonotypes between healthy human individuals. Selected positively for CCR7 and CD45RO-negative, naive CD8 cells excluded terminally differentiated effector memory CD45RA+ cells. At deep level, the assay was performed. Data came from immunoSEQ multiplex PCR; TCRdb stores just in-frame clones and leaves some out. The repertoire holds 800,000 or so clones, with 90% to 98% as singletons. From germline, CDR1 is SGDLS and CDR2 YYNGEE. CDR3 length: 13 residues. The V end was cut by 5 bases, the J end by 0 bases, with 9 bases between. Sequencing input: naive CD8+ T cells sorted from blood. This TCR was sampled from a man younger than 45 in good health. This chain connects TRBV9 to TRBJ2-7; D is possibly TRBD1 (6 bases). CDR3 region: CASRGQSSYEQYF. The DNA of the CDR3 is TGTGCCAGCAGAGGACAGTCCTCCTACGAGCAGTACTTC. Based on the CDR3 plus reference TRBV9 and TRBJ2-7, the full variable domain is DSGVTQTPKHLITATGQRVTLRCSPRSGDLSVYWYQQSLDQGLQFLIQYYNGEERAKGNILERFSAQQFPDLHSELNLSSLELGDSALYFCASRGQSSYEQYFGPGTRLTVT.